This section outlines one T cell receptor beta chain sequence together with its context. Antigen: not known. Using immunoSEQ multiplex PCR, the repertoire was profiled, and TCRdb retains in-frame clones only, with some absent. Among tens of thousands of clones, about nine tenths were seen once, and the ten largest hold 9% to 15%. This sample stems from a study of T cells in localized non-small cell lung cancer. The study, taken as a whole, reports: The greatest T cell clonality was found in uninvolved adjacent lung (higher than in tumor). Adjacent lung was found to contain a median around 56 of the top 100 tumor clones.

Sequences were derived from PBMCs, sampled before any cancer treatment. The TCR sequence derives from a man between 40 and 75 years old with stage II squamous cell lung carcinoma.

DNA of the CDR3: TGCGCCAGCAGCCAAGCTGTGGGTGGCTACGCCAAAAACATTCAGTACTTC. This encodes CASSQAVGGYAKNIQYF. This chain uses TRBV4-3 with TRBJ2-4; D remains ambiguous. The CDR3 is made up of 17 amino acids. CDR1 and CDR2 from the germline V gene are LGHNA and YSLEER. V was pared by 1 base and J by 1 base, with 14 bases between.